This T cell receptor (beta chain) was retrieved from a study of blood T cell repertoires in COVID-19. Study overall: Sites in the United States, Italy and Spain provided acute and convalescent COVID-19 samples.

This clone appeared once. In the source study's methods: Reference gene primers were amplified, and this amplification served to estimate nucleated cell counts. TCRdb's copy holds only in-frame clones and misses some; the assay was immunoSEQ multiplex PCR. Clone size and the V and J calls come from that table; the DNA yielded D and trimming. The sample consists of some 280,000 clones, about nine tenths of them appearing once. The sequenced sample consisted of peripheral blood. This TCR was recovered from a woman aged 40 to 50 who had recovered from COVID-19.

The CDR3 coding sequence is TGTGCCAGCAGCCTCTCCGGGACAGATTCCTACAATGAGCAGTTCTTC. This codes for CASSLSGTDSYNEQFF. This chain links TRBV7-9 with TRBJ2-1; 7 bases fit TRBD1. The CDR3 has 16 residues. Germline loops: CDR1 SEHNR, CDR2 FQNEAQ (reference sequence). Trimming removed 5 bases from V and 1 base from J; junction bases left unmatched: 8.